This T cell receptor beta chain was observed in a study of T cell clusters in autoimmune cytopenias. Study-wide points: Primary autoimmune cytopenia patients appeared to lack physiological T cell clusters present in healthy donors. A dominant lymphoma-associated repertoire apparently masked the cluster-lack signature in secondary cytopenia versus chronic lymphocytic leukemia.

Approximately 40,000 genome equivalents of blood DNA were amplified for TRB. By frequency, this clonotype registers medium-sized (0.01 to 0.1%). Its cognate antigen is unknown. One tube held mixed TRB-A and TRB-B primer pools for touch-down PCR. TCRdb reprocessed the multiplex PCR reads; each CDR3 protein has one entry and no DNA is given. The sample table includes approximately 4,600 distinct CDR3 sequences. The CDR3 extends over 14 amino acids. CDR1 is GTSNPN and CDR2 is SVGIG in the germline V gene (reference sequence). Source material: peripheral blood. The chain has TRBV30 and TRBJ2-7; TCRdb returns TRBD1, unconfirmable since there is no DNA. The receptor comes from a human donor with an autoimmune cytopenia or autoimmune hepatitis (not recorded which). The CDR3 here is CAWLPGGRFSEQYF.